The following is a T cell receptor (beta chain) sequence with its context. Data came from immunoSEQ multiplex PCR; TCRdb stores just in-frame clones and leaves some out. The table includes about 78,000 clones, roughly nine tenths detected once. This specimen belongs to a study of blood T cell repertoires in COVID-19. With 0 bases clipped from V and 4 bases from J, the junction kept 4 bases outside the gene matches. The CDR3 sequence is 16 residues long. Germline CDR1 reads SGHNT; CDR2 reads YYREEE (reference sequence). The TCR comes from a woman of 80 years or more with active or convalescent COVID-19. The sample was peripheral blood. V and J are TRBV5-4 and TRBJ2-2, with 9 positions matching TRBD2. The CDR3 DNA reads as TGTGCCAGCAGCTTGGGGGCGGGAGGGCCCACCGGGGAGCTGTTTTTT. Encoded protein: CASSLGAGGPTGELFF.